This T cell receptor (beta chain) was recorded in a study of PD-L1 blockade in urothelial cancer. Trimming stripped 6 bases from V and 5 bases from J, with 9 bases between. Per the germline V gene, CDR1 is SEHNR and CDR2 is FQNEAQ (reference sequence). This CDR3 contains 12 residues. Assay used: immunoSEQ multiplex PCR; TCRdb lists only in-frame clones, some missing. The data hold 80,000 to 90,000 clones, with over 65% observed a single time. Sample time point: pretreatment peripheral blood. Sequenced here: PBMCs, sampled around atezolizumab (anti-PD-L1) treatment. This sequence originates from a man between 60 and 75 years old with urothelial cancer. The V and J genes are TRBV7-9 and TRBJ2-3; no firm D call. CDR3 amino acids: CASSYAGDTQYF. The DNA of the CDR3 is TGTGCCAGCAGTTATGCAGGAGATACGCAGTATTTT.